This paragraph reports one T cell receptor (beta chain). Its matching antigen is unknown. These data are taken from a study of graft-versus-host responses after intestinal transplantation. Study details: Each transplant was multivisceral, liver-intestinal, or isolated intestinal. Study-wide results and limits: Graft-versus-host to host-versus-graft clonal ratios in allografts were high in patients with graft-donor T cell macrochimerism.

Profiling relied on immunoSEQ multiplex PCR, and the TCRdb table lists in-frame clones only, not all of them. Of 140,000 or so clones listed, about 93% were seen once; the top ten hold approximately 0.2%. Sequencing was performed on unstimulated CD4+ T cells sorted from spleen or lymph node cells, taken before intestinal transplant. The clonotype originates from a human donor who received an intestinal transplant.

The CDR3, as DNA: TGTGCCAGCAGTGAATTAGGACTAGACGGCAAGGACAATGAGCAGTTCTTC. Translating it yields CASSELGLDGKDNEQFF. This chain uses TRBV25-1 with TRBJ2-1, with 7 bases aligning to TRBD2. The V gene's germline CDR1 is MGHDK and CDR2 SYGVNS. CDR3 length: 17 residues. Trimming removed 1 base from V and 5 bases from J; junction bases left unmatched: 11.